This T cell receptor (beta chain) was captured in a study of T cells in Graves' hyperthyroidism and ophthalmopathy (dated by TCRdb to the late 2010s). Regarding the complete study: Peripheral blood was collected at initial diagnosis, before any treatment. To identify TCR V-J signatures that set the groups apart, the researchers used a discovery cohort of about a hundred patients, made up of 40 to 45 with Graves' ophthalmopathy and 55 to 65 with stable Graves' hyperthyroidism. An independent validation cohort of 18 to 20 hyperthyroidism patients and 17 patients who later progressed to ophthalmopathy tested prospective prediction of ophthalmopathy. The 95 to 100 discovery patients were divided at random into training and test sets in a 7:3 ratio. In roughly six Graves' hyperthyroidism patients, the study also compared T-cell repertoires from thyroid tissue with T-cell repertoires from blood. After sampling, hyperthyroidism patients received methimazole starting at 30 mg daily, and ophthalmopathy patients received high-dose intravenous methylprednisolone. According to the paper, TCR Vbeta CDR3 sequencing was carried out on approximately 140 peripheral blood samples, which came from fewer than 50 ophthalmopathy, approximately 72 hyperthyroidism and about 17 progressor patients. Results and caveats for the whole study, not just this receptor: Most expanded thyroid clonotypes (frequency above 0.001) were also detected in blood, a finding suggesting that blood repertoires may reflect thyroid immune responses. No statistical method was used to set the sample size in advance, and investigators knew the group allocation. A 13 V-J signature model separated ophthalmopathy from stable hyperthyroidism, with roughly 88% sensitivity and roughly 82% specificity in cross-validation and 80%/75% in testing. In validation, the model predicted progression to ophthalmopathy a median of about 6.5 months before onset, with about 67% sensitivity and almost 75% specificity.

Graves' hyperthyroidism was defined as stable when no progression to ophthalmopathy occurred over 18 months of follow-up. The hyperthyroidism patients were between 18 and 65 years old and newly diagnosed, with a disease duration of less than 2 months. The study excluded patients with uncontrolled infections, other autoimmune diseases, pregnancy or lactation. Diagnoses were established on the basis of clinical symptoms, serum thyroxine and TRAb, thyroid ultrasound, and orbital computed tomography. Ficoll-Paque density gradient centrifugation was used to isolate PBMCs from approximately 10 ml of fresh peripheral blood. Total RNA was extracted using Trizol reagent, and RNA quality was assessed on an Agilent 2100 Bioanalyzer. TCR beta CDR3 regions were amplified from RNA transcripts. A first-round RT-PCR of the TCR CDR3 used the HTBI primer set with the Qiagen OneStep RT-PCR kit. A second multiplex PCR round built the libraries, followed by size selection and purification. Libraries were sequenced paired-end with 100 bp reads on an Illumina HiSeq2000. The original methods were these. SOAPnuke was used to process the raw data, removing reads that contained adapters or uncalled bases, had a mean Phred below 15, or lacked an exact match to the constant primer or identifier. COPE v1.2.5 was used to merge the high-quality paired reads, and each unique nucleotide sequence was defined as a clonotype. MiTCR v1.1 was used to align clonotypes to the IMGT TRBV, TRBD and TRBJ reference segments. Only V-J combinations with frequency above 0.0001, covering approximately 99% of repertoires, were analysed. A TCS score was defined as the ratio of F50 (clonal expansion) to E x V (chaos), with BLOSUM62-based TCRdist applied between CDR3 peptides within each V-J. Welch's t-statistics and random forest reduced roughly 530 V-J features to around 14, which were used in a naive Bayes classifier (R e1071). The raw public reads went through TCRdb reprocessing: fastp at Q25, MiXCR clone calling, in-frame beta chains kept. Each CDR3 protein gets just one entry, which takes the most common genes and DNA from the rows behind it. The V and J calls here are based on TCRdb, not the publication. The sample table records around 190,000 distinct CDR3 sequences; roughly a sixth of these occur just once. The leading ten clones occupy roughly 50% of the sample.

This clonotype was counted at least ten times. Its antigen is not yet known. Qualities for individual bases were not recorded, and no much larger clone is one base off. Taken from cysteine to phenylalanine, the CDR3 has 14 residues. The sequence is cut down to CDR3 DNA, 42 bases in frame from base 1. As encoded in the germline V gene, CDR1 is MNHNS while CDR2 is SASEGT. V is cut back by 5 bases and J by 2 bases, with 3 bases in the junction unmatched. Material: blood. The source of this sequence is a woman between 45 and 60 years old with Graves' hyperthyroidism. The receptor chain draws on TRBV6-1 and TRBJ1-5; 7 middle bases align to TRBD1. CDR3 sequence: CASSYGQGNQPQHF. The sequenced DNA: TGTGCCAGCAGTTACGGACAGGGCAATCAGCCCCAGCATTTT.